Sequencing of this T cell receptor (beta chain) was carried out in a study of blood T cell repertoires in COVID-19. In the study overall: Collection of acute and convalescent COVID-19 samples took place in the United States, Italy and Spain.

This table comes from immunoSEQ multiplex PCR, and its TCRdb copy is limited to in-frame clones, with some not included. The profile shows nearly 250,000 clones, approximately 85% of them singletons. Sequencing used PBMCs or T cells enriched from blood (not recorded which). The receptor was isolated from a woman aged 50 to 60 who had recovered from COVID-19.

The CDR3 nucleotides are TGTGCCAGCAGTAAACCGGGACTAGCGGGAAGGGGATACGAGCAGTACTTC. As protein: CASSKPGLAGRGYEQYF. The chain uses TRBV11-2 and TRBJ2-7, with 13 bases that match TRBD2. Trimming removed 6 bases from V and 4 bases from J; junction bases left unmatched: 12. The germline V gene has CDR1 SGHAT and CDR2 FQNNGV. The CDR3 totals 17 residues.